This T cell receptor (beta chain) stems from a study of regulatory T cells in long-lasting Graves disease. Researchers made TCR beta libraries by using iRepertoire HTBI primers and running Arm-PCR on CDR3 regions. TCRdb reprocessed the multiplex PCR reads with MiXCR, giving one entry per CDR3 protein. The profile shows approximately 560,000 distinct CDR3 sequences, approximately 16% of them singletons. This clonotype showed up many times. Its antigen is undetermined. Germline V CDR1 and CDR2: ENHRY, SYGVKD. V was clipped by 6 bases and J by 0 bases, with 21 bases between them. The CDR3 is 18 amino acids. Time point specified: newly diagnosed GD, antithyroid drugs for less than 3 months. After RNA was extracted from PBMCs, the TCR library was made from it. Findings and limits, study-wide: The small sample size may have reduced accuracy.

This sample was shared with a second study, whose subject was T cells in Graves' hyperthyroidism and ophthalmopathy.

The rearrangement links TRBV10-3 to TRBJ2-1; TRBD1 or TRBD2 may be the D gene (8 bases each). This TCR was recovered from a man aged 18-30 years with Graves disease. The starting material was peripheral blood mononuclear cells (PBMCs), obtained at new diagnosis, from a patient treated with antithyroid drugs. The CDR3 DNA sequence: TGTGCCATCAGACGGACAGGGCCTGGACTAGCCTCCTACAATGAGCAGTTCTTC. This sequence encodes CAIRRTGPGLASYNEQFF.